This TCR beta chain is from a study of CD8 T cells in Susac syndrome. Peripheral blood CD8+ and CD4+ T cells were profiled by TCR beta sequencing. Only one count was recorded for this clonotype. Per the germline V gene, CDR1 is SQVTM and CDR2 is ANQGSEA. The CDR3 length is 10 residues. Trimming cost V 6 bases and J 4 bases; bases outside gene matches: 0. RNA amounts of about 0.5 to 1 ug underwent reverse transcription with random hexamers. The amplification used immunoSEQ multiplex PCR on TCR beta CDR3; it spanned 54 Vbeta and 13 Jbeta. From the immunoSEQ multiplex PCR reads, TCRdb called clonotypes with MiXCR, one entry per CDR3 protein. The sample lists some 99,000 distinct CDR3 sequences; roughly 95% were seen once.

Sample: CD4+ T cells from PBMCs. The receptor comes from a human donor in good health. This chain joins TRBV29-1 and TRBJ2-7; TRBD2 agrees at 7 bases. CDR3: CSVGGYEQYF. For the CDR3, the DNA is TGCAGCGTGGGGGGGTACGAGCAGTACTTC.